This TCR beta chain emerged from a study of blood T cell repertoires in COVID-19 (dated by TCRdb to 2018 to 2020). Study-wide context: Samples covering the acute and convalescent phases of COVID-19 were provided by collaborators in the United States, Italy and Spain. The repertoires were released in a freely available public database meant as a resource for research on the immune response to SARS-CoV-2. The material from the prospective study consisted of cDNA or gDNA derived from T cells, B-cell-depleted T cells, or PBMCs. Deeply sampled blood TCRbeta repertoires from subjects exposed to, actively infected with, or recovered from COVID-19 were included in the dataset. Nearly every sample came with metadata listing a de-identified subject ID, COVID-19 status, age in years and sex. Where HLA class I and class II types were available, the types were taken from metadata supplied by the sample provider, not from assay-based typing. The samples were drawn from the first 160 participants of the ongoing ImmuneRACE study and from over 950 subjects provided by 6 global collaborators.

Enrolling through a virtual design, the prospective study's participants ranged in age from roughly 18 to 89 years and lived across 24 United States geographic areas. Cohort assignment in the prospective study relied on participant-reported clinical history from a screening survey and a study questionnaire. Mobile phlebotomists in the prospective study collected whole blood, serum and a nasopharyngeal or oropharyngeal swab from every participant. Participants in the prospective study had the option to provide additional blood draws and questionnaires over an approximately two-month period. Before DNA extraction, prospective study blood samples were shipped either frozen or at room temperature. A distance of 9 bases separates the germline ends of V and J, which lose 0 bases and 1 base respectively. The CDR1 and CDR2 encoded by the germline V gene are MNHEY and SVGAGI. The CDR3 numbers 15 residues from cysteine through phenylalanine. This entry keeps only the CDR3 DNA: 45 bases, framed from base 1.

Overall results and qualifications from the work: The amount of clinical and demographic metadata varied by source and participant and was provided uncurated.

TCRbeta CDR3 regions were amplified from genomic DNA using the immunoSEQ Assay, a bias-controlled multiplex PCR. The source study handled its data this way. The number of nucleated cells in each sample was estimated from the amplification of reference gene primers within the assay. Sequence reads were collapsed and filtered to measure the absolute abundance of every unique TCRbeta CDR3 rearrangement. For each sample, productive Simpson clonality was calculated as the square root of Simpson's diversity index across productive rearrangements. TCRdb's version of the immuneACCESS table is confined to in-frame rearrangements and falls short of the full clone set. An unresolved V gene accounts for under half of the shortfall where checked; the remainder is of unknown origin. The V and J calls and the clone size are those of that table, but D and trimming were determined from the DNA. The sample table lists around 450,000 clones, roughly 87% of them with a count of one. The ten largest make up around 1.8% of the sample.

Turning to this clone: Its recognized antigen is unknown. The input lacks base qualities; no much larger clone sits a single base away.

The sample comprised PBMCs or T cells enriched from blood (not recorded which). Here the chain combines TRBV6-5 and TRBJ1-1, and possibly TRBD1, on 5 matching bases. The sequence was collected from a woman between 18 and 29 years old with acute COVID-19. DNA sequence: TGTGCCAGCAGTTACTCGGGGCCAGGGAACACTGAAGCTTTCTTT. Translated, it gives CASSYSGPGNTEAFF.